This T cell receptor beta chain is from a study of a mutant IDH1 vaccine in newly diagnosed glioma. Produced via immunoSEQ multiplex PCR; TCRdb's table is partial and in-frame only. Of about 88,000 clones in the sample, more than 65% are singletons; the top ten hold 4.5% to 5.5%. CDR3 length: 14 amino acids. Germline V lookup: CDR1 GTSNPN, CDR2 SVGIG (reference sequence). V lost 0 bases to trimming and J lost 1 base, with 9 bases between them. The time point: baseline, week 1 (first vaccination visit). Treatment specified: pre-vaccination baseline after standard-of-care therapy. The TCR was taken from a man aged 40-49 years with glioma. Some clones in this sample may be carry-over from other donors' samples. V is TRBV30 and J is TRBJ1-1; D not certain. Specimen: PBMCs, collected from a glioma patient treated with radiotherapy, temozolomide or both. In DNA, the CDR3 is TGTGCCTGGAGTGTCTTGGGATGGAACACTGAAGCTTTCTTT. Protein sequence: CAWSVLGWNTEAFF.